Below are 12 T cell receptor beta chains sequenced from a single sample in a study of blood T cell repertoires in COVID-19. Profiling relied on immunoSEQ multiplex PCR, and the TCRdb table lists in-frame clones only, not all of them. Here the sample spans 70,000 to 90,000 clones, 86% being singletons. Input material: peripheral blood. All receptors derive from a man aged 50 to 60 with active COVID-19.

This clone was picked up a small number of times. J is TRBJ2-7 and V is TRBV9; tentative D call: TRBD2 (5 bases). V lost 3 bases and J 2 bases, leaving 15 bases between the germline ends. The V gene's germline CDR1 is SGDLS and CDR2 YYNGEE. The CDR3 is 15 amino acids. This chain's CDR3 is CASSASDGKTYEQYF. The CDR3 region has the DNA TGTGCCAGCAGCGCCTCGGACGGGAAGACCTACGAGCAGTACTTC.

This sequence joins TRBV6-6 and TRBJ1-2, with D possibly matching TRBD1 (5 bases). Germline assignment: CDR1 MNHNY and CDR2 SVGAGI (reference sequence). The V and J ends lost 2 bases and 1 base respectively, with 14 bases between them. The CDR3 has 16 amino acids. The CDR3 DNA reads TGTGCCAGCAGTTACCTCGTAGGGGCCTTTAACTATGGCTACACCTTC. As protein: CASSYLVGAFNYGYTF.

The chain uses TRBV7-2 and TRBJ1-2; TRBD1 might be the D (5 bases). The CDR3 runs 15 residues. Germline values: CDR1 SGHTA, CDR2 FQGNSA. Trimming pared 1 base from V and 5 bases from J, leaving 14 bases between. CDR3 amino acids: CASSLGGAGGYGYTF. The CDR3 nucleotides read TGTGCCAGCAGCTTAGGGGGCGCAGGAGGGTATGGCTACACCTTC.

This clone was seen only once. The chain carries TRBV6-2 or TRBV6-3 and TRBJ2-5; the D gene is possibly TRBD1 (5 bases). V gave up 2 bases and J gave up 1 base, with 14 bases separating them. CDR3 length: 16 residues. The germline V gene encodes CDR1 MNHEY and CDR2 SVGEGT. The CDR3 protein is CASSYGKGLIQETQYF. The CDR3 nucleotides read TGTGCCAGCAGTTACGGAAAGGGGCTAATCCAAGAGACCCAGTACTTC.

This sequence joins TRBV5-6 and TRBJ2-1, with a weak D call TRBD1 (6 bases). Germline V gene lookup returns CDR1 SGHDT and CDR2 YYEEEE. Trimming pared 3 bases from V and 1 base from J, leaving 11 bases between. CDR3 length: 15 residues. The CDR3 DNA follows: TGTGCCAGCAGCTCTCGAGGGGGTTCCTACAATGAGCAGTTCTTC. This codes for CASSSRGGSYNEQFF.

In its sample, this clone was seen once. V and J are TRBV6-2 or TRBV6-3 and TRBJ2-4, with D uncertain. Germline-derived CDR1 and CDR2 are MNHEY and SVGEGT. The CDR3 sequence is 14 residues long. V lost 2 bases, J lost 1 base, and 6 bases lay in between. CDR3 nucleotides: TGTGCCAGCAGTTACAGCACGGCCAAAAACATTCAGTACTTC. Its translation is CASSYSTAKNIQYF.

The V call is TRBV30, the J call TRBJ2-7; TRBD2 agrees at 13 bases. V lost 1 base to trimming and J lost 7 bases; unmatched junction nucleotides: 10. This CDR3 comprises 16 residues. Germline V gene data show CDR1 as GTSNPN and CDR2 as SVGIG (reference sequence). The CDR3 nucleotides read TGTGCCTGGAGTGGAGGACTAGCGGGAGTTTCCGGGGAGCAGTACTTC. It yields the protein CAWSGGLAGVSGEQYF.

The V gene is TRBV7-6, the J gene TRBJ2-3; 11 bases are shared with TRBD2. The CDR3 length is 16 residues. Trimming took 5 bases from V and 2 from J; bases not matched to a gene: 6. The germline V gene encodes CDR1 SGHVS and CDR2 FNYEAQ. The CDR3 DNA sequence: TGTGCCAGCAGCCGTGGACTAGCGGGCTCCACAGATACGCAGTATTTT. Protein sequence: CASSRGLAGSTDTQYF.

This clone showed up just a few times. This sequence joins TRBV24-1 and TRBJ1-5, with 8 bases that match TRBD1. Germline loops: CDR1 KGHDR, CDR2 SFDVKD. The CDR3 runs 16 residues. The junction had 9 bases not matched to a gene; V was cut back by 4 bases and J by 5 bases. CDR3 loop: CATSDTGQGHYQPQHF. In DNA, the CDR3 is TGTGCCACCAGTGACACCGGACAGGGCCACTATCAGCCCCAGCATTTT.

This clone was seen at least ten times. This sequence joins TRBV9 and TRBJ2-3; TRBD2 matches at 16 bases. The V segment lost 3 bases and the J segment 5 bases; nucleotides outside the gene matches: 9. Germline V gene lookup returns CDR1 SGDLS and CDR2 YYNGEE. This CDR3 is 18 amino acids long. The CDR3, as DNA: TGTGCCAGCAGCGCTAGCACGGGACTAGCGGGGGGGAGAGATACGCAGTATTTT. The encoded protein is CASSASTGLAGGRDTQYF.

The rearrangement links TRBV6-2 or TRBV6-3 to TRBJ2-1; 13 bases align to TRBD2. Trimming removed 4 bases from V and 4 bases from J; junction bases left unmatched: 10. This CDR3 comprises 18 residues. The germline gives CDR1 MNHEY, CDR2 SVGEGT. CDR3 residues: CASSSAGLAGVPYNEQFF. The CDR3, as DNA: TGTGCCAGCAGTTCCGCCGGACTAGCGGGAGTACCTTACAATGAGCAGTTCTTC.

V and J are TRBV5-1 and TRBJ2-3, with a weak D call TRBD1 (5 bases). CDR1 SGHRS and CDR2 YFSETQ come from the germline V gene. The CDR3 consists of 16 residues. The V gene lost 0 bases and the J gene lost 1 base, with 12 bases spanning the gap. This CDR3 is CASSLVTDSGTDTQYF. The CDR3 DNA reads TGCGCCAGCAGCTTGGTTACCGACAGTGGCACAGATACGCAGTATTTT.